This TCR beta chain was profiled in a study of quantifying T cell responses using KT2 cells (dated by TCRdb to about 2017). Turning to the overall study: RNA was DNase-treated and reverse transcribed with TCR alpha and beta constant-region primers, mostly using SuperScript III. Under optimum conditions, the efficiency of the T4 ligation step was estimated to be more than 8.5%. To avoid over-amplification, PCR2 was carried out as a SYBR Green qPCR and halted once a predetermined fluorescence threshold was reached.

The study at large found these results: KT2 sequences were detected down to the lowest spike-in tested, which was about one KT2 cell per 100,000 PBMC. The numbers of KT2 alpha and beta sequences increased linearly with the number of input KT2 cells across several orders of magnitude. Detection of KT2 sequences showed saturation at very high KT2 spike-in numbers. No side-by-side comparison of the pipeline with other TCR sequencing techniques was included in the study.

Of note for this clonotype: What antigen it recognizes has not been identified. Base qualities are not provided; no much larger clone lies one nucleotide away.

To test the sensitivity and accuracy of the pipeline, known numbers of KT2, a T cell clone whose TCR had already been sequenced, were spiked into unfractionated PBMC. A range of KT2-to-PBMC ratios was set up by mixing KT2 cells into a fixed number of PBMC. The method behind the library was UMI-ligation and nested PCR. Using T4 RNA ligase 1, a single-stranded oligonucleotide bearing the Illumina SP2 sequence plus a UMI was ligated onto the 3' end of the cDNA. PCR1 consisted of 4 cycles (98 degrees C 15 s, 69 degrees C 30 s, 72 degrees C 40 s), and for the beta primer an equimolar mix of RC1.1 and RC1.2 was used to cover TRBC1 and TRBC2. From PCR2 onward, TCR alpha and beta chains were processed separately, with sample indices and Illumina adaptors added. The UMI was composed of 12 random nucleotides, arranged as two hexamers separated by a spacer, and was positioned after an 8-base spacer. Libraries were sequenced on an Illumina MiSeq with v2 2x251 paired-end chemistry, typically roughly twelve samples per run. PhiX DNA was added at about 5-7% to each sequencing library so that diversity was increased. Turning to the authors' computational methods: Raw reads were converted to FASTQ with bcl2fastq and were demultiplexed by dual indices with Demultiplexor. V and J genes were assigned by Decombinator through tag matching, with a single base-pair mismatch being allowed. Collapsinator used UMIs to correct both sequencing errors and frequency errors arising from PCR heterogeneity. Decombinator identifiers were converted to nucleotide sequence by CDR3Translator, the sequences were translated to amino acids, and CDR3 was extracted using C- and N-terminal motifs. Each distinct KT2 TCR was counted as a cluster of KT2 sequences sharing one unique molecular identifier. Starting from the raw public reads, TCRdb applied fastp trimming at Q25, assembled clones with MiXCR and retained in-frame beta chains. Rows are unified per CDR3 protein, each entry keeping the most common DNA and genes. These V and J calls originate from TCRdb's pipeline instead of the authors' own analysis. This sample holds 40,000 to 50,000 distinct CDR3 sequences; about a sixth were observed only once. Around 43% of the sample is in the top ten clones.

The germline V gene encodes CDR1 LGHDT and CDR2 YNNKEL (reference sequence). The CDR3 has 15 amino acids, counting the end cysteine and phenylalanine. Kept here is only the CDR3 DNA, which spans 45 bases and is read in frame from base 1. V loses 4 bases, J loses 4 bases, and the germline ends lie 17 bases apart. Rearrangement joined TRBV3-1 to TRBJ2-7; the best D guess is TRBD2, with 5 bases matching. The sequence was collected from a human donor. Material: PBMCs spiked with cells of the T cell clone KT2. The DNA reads TGTGCCAGCAGCCGGCCTGGTTCCGGACTTTACGAGCAGTACTTC. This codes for CASSRPGSGLYEQYF.